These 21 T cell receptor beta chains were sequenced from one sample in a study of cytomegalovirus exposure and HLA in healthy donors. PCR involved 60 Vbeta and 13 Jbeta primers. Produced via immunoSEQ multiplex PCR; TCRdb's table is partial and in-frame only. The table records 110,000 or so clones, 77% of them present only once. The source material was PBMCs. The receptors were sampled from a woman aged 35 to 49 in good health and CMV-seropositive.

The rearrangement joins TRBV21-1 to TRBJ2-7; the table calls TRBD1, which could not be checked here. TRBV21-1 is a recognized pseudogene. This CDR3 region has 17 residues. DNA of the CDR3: TGTGCCAGCAGCCCGCGGACAGGTTCGTTGACTATCTACGAGCAGTACTTC. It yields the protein CASSPRTGSLTIYEQYF.

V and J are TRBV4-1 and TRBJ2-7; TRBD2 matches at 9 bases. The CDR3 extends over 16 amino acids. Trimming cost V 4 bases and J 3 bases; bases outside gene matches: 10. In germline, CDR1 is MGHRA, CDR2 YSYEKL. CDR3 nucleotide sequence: TGCGCCAGCAGCCCAGCCTTCGCGGGAGGGTACTACGAGCAGTACTTC. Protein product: CASSPAFAGGYYEQYF.

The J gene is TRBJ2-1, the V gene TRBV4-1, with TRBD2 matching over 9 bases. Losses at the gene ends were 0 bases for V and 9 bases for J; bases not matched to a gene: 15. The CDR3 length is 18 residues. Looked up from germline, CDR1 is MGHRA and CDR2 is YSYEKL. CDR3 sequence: CASSQDGGGGGAISEQFF. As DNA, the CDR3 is TGCGCCAGCAGCCAAGATGGTGGTGGCGGGGGGGCCATTAGTGAGCAGTTCTTC.

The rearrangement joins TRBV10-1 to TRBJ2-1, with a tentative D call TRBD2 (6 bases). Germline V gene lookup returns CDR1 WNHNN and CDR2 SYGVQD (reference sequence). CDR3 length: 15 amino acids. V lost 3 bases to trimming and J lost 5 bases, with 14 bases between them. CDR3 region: CASSELAELNNEQFF. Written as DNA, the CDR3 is TGCGCCAGCAGTGAATTAGCGGAACTAAACAATGAGCAGTTCTTC.

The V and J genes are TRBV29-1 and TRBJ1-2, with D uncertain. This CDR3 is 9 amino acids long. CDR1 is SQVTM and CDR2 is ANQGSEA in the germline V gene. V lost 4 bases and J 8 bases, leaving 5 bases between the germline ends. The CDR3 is CSVGAGYTF. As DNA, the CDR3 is TGCAGCGTTGGGGCAGGCTACACCTTC.

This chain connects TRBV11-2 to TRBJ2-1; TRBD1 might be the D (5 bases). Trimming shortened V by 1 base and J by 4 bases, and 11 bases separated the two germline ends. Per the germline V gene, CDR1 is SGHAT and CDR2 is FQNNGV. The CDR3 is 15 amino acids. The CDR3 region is CASSLGQPRYNEQFF. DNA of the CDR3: TGTGCCAGCAGCTTAGGACAGCCGAGGTACAATGAGCAGTTCTTC.

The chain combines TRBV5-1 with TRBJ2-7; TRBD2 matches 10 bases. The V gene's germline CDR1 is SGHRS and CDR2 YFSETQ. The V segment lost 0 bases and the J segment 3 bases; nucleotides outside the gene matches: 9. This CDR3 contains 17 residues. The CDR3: CASSLAKTSGLHYEQYF. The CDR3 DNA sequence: TGCGCCAGCAGCTTGGCAAAGACTAGCGGGCTCCACTACGAGCAGTACTTC.

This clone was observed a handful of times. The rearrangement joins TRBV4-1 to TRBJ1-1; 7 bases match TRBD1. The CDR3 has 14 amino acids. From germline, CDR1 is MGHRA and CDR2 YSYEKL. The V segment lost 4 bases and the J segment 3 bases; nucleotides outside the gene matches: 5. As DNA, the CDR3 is TGCGCCAGCAGCCTGACAGGGACTCACACTGAAGCTTTCTTT. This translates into CASSLTGTHTEAFF.

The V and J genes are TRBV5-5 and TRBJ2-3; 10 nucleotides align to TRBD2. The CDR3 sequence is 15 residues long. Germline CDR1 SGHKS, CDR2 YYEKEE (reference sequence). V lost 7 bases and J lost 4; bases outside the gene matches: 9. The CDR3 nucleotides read TGTGCCAGCGGGAAAAGCGGGAGGGGGTCAGATACGCAGTATTTT. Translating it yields CASGKSGRGSDTQYF.

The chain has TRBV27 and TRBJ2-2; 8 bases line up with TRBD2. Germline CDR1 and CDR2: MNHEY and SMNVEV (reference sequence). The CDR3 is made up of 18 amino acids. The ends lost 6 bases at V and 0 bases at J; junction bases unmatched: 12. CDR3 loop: CASSQGPPSGSNTGELFF. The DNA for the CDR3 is TGTGCCAGCAGCCAAGGCCCCCCTAGCGGGTCGAACACCGGGGAGCTGTTTTTT.

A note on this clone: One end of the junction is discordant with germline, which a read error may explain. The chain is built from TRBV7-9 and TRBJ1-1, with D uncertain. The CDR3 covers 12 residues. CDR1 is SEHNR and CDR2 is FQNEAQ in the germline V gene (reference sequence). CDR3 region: CSSSLVLSEAFF. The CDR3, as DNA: TGTTCCAGCAGCTTAGTACTAAGTGAAGCTTTCTTT.

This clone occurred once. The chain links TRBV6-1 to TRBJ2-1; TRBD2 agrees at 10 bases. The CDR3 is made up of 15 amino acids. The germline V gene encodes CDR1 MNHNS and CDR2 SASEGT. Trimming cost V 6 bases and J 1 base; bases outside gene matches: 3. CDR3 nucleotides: TGTGCCAGCAGGCCGACTAGCGGGTCCTACAATGAGCAGTTCTTC. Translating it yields CASRPTSGSYNEQFF.

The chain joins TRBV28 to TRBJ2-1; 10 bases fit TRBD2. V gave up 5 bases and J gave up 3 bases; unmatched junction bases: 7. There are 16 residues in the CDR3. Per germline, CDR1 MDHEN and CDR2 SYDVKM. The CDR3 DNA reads TGTGCCAGCAGTACTGGGATAGCGGGAGGCTACAATGAGCAGTTCTTC. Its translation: CASSTGIAGGYNEQFF. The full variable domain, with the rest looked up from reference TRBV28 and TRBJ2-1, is DVKVTQSSRYLVKRTGEKVFLECVQDMDHENMFWYRQDPGLGLRLIYFSYDVKMKEKGDIPEGYSVSREKKERFSLILESASTNQTSMYLCASSTGIAGGYNEQFFGPGTRLTVL.

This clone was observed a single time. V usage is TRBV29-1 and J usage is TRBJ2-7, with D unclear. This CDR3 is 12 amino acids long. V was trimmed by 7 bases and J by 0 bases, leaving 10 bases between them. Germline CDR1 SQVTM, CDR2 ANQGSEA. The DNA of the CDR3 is TGCAGCGCCTTATGGAGCTCCTACGAGCAGTACTTC. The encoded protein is CSALWSSYEQYF.

CDR3: CASSLDYHTGELFF. The CDR3 nucleotides read TGTGCCAGCAGCCTGGACTATCACACCGGGGAGCTGTTTTTT. The chain has TRBV5-4 and TRBJ2-2, with D perhaps TRBD2 (6 bases). The V gene lost 4 bases and the J gene lost 3 bases, with 10 bases spanning the gap. The V gene's germline CDR1 is SGHNT and CDR2 YYREEE (reference sequence). The CDR3 consists of 14 residues.

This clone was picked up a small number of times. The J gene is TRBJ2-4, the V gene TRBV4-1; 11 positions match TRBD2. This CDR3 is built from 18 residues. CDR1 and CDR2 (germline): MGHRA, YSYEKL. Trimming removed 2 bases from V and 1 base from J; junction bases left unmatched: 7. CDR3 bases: TGCGCCAGCAGCCAATTAGCGGGAGGGCCTGGGGCCAAAAACATTCAGTACTTC. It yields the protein CASSQLAGGPGAKNIQYF.

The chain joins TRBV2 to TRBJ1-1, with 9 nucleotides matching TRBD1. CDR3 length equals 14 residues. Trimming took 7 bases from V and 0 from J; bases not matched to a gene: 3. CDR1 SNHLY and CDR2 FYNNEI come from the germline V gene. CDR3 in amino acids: CASNRQGVNTEAFF. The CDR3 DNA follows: TGTGCCAGCAACCGACAGGGGGTGAACACTGAAGCTTTCTTT.

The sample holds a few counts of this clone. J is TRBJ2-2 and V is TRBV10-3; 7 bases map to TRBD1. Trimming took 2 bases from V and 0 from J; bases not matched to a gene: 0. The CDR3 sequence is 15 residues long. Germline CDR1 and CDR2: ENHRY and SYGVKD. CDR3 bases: TGTGCCATCAGTGAGGACAGGGCGAACACCGGGGAGCTGTTTTTT. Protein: CAISEDRANTGELFF.

The CDR3: CASRRAEVAAQYF. CDR3 bases: TGTGCCAGCAGGAGAGCGGAGGTCGCGGCGCAGTATTTT. J is TRBJ2-3 and V is TRBV7-9, with D maybe TRBD2 (5 bases). CDR1 and CDR2 (germline): SEHNR, FQNEAQ (reference sequence). The CDR3 runs 13 residues. The V and J ends lost 6 bases and 10 bases respectively, with 17 bases between them.

Here the CDR3 DNA reads TGTGCCAGCAGCTTGGCGGACAGATTTAATGAAAAACTGTTTTTT. Translating gives CASSLADRFNEKLFF. The chain uses TRBV7-9 and TRBJ1-4, with a tentative D call TRBD1 (6 bases). CDR1 SEHNR and CDR2 FQNEAQ come from the germline V gene (reference sequence). This CDR3 has 15 residues. The V end was cut by 3 bases, the J end by 4 bases, with 12 bases between. Full variable domain (outside the CDR3, taken from reference TRBV7-9 and TRBJ1-4): DTGVSQNPRHKITKRGQNVTFRCDPISEHNRLYWYRQTLGQGPEFLTYFQNEAQLEKSRLLSDRFSAERPKGSFSTLEIQRTEQGDSAMYLCASSLADRFNEKLFFGSGTQLSVL.

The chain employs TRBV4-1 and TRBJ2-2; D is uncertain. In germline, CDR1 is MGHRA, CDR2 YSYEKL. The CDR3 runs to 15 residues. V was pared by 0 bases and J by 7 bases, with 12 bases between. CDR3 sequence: CASSQEKRHFGELFF. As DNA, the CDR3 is TGCGCCAGCAGCCAAGAAAAGCGCCATTTCGGGGAGCTGTTTTTT.